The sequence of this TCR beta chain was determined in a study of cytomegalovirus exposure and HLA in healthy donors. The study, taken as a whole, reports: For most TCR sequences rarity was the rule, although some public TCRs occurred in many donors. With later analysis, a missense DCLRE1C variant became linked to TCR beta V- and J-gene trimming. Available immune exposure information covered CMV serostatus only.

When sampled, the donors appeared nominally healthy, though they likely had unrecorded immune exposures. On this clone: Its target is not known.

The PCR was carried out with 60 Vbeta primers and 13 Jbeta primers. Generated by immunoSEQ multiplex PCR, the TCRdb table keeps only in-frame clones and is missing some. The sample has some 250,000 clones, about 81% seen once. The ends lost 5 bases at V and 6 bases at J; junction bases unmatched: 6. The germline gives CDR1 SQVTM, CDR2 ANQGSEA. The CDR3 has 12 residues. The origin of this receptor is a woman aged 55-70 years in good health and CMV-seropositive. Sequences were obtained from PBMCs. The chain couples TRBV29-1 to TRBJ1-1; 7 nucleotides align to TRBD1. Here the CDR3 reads CSVKRQGSEAFF. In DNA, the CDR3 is TGCAGCGTTAAACGACAGGGATCTGAAGCTTTCTTT.